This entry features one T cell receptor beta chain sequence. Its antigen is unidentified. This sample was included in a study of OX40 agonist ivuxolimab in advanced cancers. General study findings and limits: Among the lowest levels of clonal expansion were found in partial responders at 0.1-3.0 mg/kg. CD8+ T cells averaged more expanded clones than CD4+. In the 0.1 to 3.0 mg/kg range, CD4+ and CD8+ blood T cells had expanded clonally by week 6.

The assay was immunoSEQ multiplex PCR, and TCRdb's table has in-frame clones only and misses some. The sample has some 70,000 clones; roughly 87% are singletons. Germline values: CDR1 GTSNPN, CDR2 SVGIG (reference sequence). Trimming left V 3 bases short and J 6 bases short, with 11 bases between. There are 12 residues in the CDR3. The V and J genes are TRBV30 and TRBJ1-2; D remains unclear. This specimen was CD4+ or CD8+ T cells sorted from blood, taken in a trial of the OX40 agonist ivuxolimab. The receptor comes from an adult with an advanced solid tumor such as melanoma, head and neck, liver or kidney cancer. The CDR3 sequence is CAWSPGPNGYTF. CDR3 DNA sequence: TGTGCCTGGAGCCCAGGACCGAATGGCTACACCTTC.